Below, 13 T cell receptor beta chains from the same sample are listed, as sequenced in a study of breast tumors, draining lymph nodes, adjacent tissues. Samples came from axillary lymph nodes draining the breast cancer. TCRdb used MiXCR to reprocess the multiplex PCR reads, holding one entry per CDR3 protein. The sample includes about 180,000 distinct CDR3 sequences, approximately 30% of them seen just once. The sequenced sample consisted of axillary lymph node tissue. Receptor source: a female donor with breast cancer. Some clones in this sample may be carry-over from other donors' samples.

This clonotype occurred many times. CDR3 sequence reads: CASSNRDRRYEQYF. CDR3 DNA: TGTGCCAGCAGCAACCGGGACAGGCGATACGAGCAGTACTTC. V and J are TRBV25-1 and TRBJ2-7, with TRBD1 identical over 8 bases. Germline CDR1 and CDR2: MGHDK and SYGVNS. The CDR3 spans 14 residues. J was trimmed by 4 bases and V by 6 bases; bases with no gene match: 8.

In this sample, this clonotype turned up many times. This sequence joins TRBV14 and TRBJ2-1; possible D gene TRBD2, 5 bases. Germline V CDR1 and CDR2: SGHDN, FVKESK. V was cut by 0 bases and J by 4 bases, with 16 bases left in between. The CDR3 runs 17 residues. The CDR3 DNA reads as TGTGCCAGCAGCCAAGATTGGCGGGTTAGGCGATACAATGAGCAGTTCTTC. The encoded protein is CASSQDWRVRRYNEQFF.

This clonotype was seen many times. The chain recombines TRBV11-2 with TRBJ1-2; TRBD1 is a possible D gene (5 bases). There are 15 residues in the CDR3. Trimming took off 2 bases at V and 7 bases at J, with 17 bases between the two ends. Per the germline V gene, CDR1 is SGHAT and CDR2 is FQNNGV. The CDR3 DNA follows: TGTGCCAGCAGCTTAATTGCGGGGCACTCAGGTGGCTACACCTTC. It yields the protein CASSLIAGHSGGYTF.

The V and J genes are TRBV2 and TRBJ1-1; TRBD1 is a possible D gene (5 bases). Germline V lookup: CDR1 SNHLY, CDR2 FYNNEI. V lost 4 bases to trimming and J lost 5 bases, with 14 bases between them. The CDR3 totals 14 residues. This CDR3 is CASSGLGARTEAFF. CDR3 in DNA: TGTGCCAGCAGTGGCCTTGGGGCGAGGACTGAAGCTTTCTTT.

This clonotype was observed a handful of times. The chain uses TRBV6-5 and TRBJ1-2; D is unresolved. Germline V gene lookup returns CDR1 MNHEY and CDR2 SVGAGI. V lost 5 bases and J lost 4, with 11 bases in between. The CDR3 totals 13 residues. CDR3 nucleotides: TGTGCCAGCAGTCACTTCGGAGCCTATGGCTACACCTTC. Translation gives CASSHFGAYGYTF.

This clonotype was counted many times. The rearrangement uses TRBV18 and TRBJ2-1; no reliable D call. The germline gives CDR1 KGHSH, CDR2 LQKENI. The ends were cut back, 5 bases at V and 1 base at J, with 12 bases in the middle. The CDR3 is 15 amino acids. CDR3 coding DNA: TGTGCCAGCTCATCGGTCATCGATTCCTACAATGAGCAGTTCTTC. Amino acids: CASSSVIDSYNEQFF.

As concerns this clonotype: Because the CDR3's place on the DNA is in doubt, the DNA is left out and the CDR3 is given as listed by TCRdb. The CDR3 spells CASSTSGQGDHEQYF. This chain links TRBV6-6 with TRBJ2-7; the table's D call of TRBD1 was not tested on the DNA. The germline V gene has CDR1 MNHNY and CDR2 SVGAGI (reference sequence). 15 amino acids form the CDR3, both terminal residues included.

This clonotype appeared many times. A much larger clone differs by one base, so this may be a read error. The genes are TRBV6-4 and TRBJ2-3, with TRBD1 as a possible D gene (5 bases). This CDR3 is 16 amino acids long. Germline V gives CDR1 MRHNA, CDR2 SNTAGT. The CDR3 loop reads CASSHSPQASTDTQYF. CDR3 DNA: TGTGCCAGCAGTCACTCACCACAGGCTTCCACAGATACGCAGTATTTT.

For this clonotype: A much larger clone lies a single base off, so this may be a read error. This chain connects TRBV6-5 to TRBJ1-5, with 8 bases lining up with TRBD1. Trimming took 4 bases from V and 6 from J; bases not matched to a gene: 5. The CDR3 consists of 14 residues. Germline V lookup: CDR1 MNHEY, CDR2 SVGAGI. CDR3 residues: CASSLTGVSQPQHF. CDR3 bases: TGTGCCAGCAGTTTGACAGGGGTGAGTCAGCCCCAGCATTTT.

For this clonotype: A much larger clone lies a single base off, so this may be a read error. The genes are TRBV3-1 and TRBJ2-7; weak D call: TRBD1 (6 bases). This CDR3 spans 16 amino acids. V was clipped by 1 base and J by 6 bases, with 19 bases between them. Germline lookup yields CDR1 LGHDT and CDR2 YNNKEL (reference sequence). The CDR3 DNA reads as TGTGCCAGCAGCCAAGGATTCGGGCAGGGGTTCCCCGAGCAGTACTTC. As protein: CASSQGFGQGFPEQYF.

This clonotype was seen only a few times. This may be a read error: a much more frequent sequence differs by one nucleotide. No conserved phenylalanine or tryptophan ends this CDR3, so it is likely a read error. This chain uses TRBV6-1 with TRBJ2-3, with D perhaps TRBD2 (5 bases). V was shortened by 8 bases and J by 4 bases, with 16 bases between the two germline ends. Germline values: CDR1 MNHNS, CDR2 SASEGT. The CDR3 is made up of 14 amino acids. CDR3 nucleotides: TGTGCCAGCCTCTCAAGCGGAGGCCCAGATACGCAGTATTCT. Its protein is CASLSSGGPDTQYS.

The chain uses TRBV20-1 and TRBJ2-1, with 7 positions matching TRBD2. This CDR3 region has 12 residues. Germline CDR1 and CDR2: DFQATT and SNEGSKA (reference sequence). V lost 5 bases and J lost 3; bases outside the gene matches: 1. The CDR3 spells CSARDYYNEQFF. The CDR3 coding sequence is TGCAGTGCTCGGGACTACTACAATGAGCAGTTCTTC.

This clonotype was counted at least ten times. This chain links TRBV12-3 or TRBV12-4 with TRBJ2-7, with a tentative D call TRBD2 (6 bases). V was shortened by 3 bases and J by 0 bases, with 12 bases between the two germline ends. The length of the CDR3 is 15 residues. CDR3 in amino acids: CASSFVAGSSYEQYF. Here the CDR3 DNA reads TGTGCCAGCAGTTTTGTGGCGGGGAGCTCCTACGAGCAGTACTTC.